Included here is one TCR beta chain sequence, with context. It lacks a known antigen. Per-nucleotide qualities are absent, and no much larger clonotype sits a single base away. The same CDR3 also results from other DNA sequences found in this sample. Libraries were constructed by the immunoSEQ multiplex PCR assay. TCRdb's version of the immuneACCESS table is confined to in-frame rearrangements and falls short of the full clone set. An unresolved V gene accounts for under half of the shortfall where checked; the remainder is of unknown origin. The sample table lists some 100,000 clones, around 92% of them with a count of one. Around 1.8% of the sample lies in the top ten. The data were obtained in a study of T cell changes during pregnancy in multiple sclerosis (dated by TCRdb to 2018 to 2020). Notes on the research overall: The study looked at changes in the T cell repertoire across pregnancy in women with multiple sclerosis.

Per the germline V gene, SGHRS is the CDR1 and YFSETQ is the CDR2. The CDR3, from cysteine to phenylalanine, totals 14 residues. Of all the DNA, just the CDR3 is kept, 42 bases in frame from base 1. V loses 1 base of germline sequence and J loses 1 base, and the interval between the two ends is 9 bases. This sequence was found in a female donor with multiple sclerosis, enrolled in a pregnancy study. Sequenced material: peripheral blood, taken after pregnancy. The sequence joins TRBV5-1 to TRBJ2-7, with the identity of the D gene unclear. The bases read TGCGCCAGCAGCTTGTCAGGCAGATCCTACGAGCAGTACTTC. Its translation is CASSLSGRSYEQYF.